The 21 T cell receptor beta chains below come from one sample, sequenced in a study of regulatory T cells in long-lasting Graves disease. Time point indicated: persistent/refractory GD, antithyroid drugs over 5 years with positive TRAb. TCR sequences were obtained from RNA taken from PBMCs. Combining iRepertoire HTBI primers with Arm-PCR of CDR3 regions, the authors built TCR beta libraries. MiXCR, applied by TCRdb to the multiplex PCR reads, yields one record per CDR3 protein. This sample carries about 470,000 distinct CDR3 sequences, around a fifth of them seen once, and the ten largest clones take less than 9%. Sequencing used peripheral blood mononuclear cells (PBMCs), obtained when the disease was refractory, from a patient treated with antithyroid drugs. The receptor source for this set is a female donor with Graves disease.

This clonotype occurred a few times. The chain employs TRBV7-2 and TRBJ2-5, with 8 nucleotides matching TRBD2. V shed 3 bases, J shed 0 bases, and the junction held 15 bases outside the gene matches. Germline V gene lookup returns CDR1 SGHTA and CDR2 FQGNSA. The CDR3 has 19 amino acids. The CDR3: CASSLDSGNPGLYQETQYF. The CDR3 nucleotides are TGTGCCAGCAGCTTGGATAGCGGGAATCCGGGTTTGTACCAAGAGACCCAGTACTTC.

The rearrangement uses TRBV12-3 or TRBV12-4 and TRBJ2-1; the D is unclear. This CDR3 has 16 amino acids. With 2 bases removed from V and 0 bases from J, the gap between germline ends came to 11 bases. CDR3 region: CASSLIFRSSYNEQFF. CDR3 nucleotides: TGTGCCAGCAGTTTAATTTTCAGGAGCTCCTACAATGAGCAGTTCTTC.

This clonotype was counted at least ten times. The chain employs TRBV6-1 and TRBJ1-1, with D hard to call. Trimming took 5 bases from V and 0 from J, leaving 13 bases between them. CDR3 length: 15 amino acids. Germline loops: CDR1 MNHNS, CDR2 SASEGT. The CDR3 DNA follows: TGTGCCAGCAGTATTTCGACACTCGTGAACACTGAAGCTTTCTTT. Protein: CASSISTLVNTEAFF.

This clonotype was observed a handful of times. This chain uses TRBV20-1 with TRBJ2-7, with TRBD2 identical over 11 bases. CDR1 DFQATT and CDR2 SNEGSKA come from the germline V gene (reference sequence). The CDR3 runs to 13 residues. Trimming took 5 bases from V and 7 from J; bases not matched to a gene: 7. The CDR3 DNA follows: TGCAGTGCTTTACTAGCGGGAGTGAGGGAGCAGTACTTC. This codes for CSALLAGVREQYF.

This clonotype was detected once. V is TRBV7-9 and J is TRBJ2-7; no definite D call. Germline lookup yields CDR1 SEHNR and CDR2 FQNEAQ (reference sequence). CDR3 length: 14 residues. V was cut by 8 bases and J by 3 bases, with 17 bases left in between. This CDR3 is CASRSTLRGYEQYF. The CDR3, as DNA: TGTGCCAGCCGCTCCACCCTAAGAGGCTACGAGCAGTACTTC. The whole variable domain, filled in from reference TRBV7-9 and TRBJ2-7, reads DTGVSQNPRHKITKRGQNVTFRCDPISEHNRLYWYRQTLGQGPEFLTYFQNEAQLEKSRLLSDRFSAERPKGSFSTLEIQRTEQGDSAMYLCASRSTLRGYEQYFGPGTRLTVT.

The V call is TRBV6-5, the J call TRBJ1-6; possibly TRBD1 for D (6 bases). V was trimmed by 2 bases and J by 7 bases, leaving 6 bases between them. This CDR3 has 13 amino acids. Germline CDR1 reads MNHEY; CDR2 reads SVGAGI. DNA of the CDR3: TGTGCCAGCAGTTACGGACAGAATTCACCCCTCCACTTT. Its protein is CASSYGQNSPLHF.

A few counts support this clonotype. The genes are TRBV6-1 and TRBJ1-5; D is unclear. V lost 7 bases and J 2 bases, leaving 15 bases between the germline ends. Germline V gene lookup returns CDR1 MNHNS and CDR2 SASEGT. This CDR3 has 15 residues. CDR3 sequence: CASTGTHFGNQPQHF. CDR3 DNA sequence: TGTGCCAGCACGGGAACTCATTTCGGCAATCAGCCCCAGCATTTT.

This clonotype was recorded many times. The V gene is TRBV6-1, the J gene TRBJ2-5; 14 bases map to TRBD2. Trimming cost V 6 bases and J 5 bases; bases outside gene matches: 8. CDR1 MNHNS and CDR2 SASEGT come from the germline V gene. The CDR3 runs 16 residues. The CDR3, as DNA: TGTGCCAGCAGCCTAGGACTAGCGGGGGGTTGGGAGACCCAGTACTTC. Protein sequence: CASSLGLAGGWETQYF.

This clonotype was counted between two and nine times. The J gene is TRBJ1-5, the V gene TRBV11-2; TRBD1 might be the D (6 bases). The germline gives CDR1 SGHAT, CDR2 FQNNGV. V shed 6 bases and J shed 5 bases, with 17 bases lying between them. This CDR3 comprises 15 residues. CDR3 DNA sequence: TGTGCCAGCAGTCCAACCCCCAGGGGTGATCAGCCCCAGCATTTT. Its translation: CASSPTPRGDQPQHF.

With regard to this clonotype: One base away lies a much larger clone, so this may be a sequencing read error. The rearrangement uses TRBV12-3 or TRBV12-4 and TRBJ2-5; tentative D call: TRBD1 (6 bases). V dropped 6 bases and J dropped 6 bases, with 14 bases sitting between them. The CDR3 contains 13 residues. CDR3 amino acids: CASSPRGSQTQYF. CDR3 in DNA: TGTGCCAGCAGCCCTAGGGGGAGTCAGACCCAGTACTTC.

The sample holds many counts of this clonotype. V is TRBV7-2 and J is TRBJ2-5; a weak D match, TRBD1 (6 bases). Trimming shortened V by 5 bases and J by 6 bases, and 22 bases separated the two germline ends. In germline, CDR1 is SGHTA, CDR2 FQGNSA. The CDR3 contains 16 residues. Written as DNA, the CDR3 is TGTGCCAGCAGCCCACCCGGCGTTGAGGGGGTGAAGACCCAGTACTTC. This sequence encodes CASSPPGVEGVKTQYF.

The chain is built from TRBV6-2 or TRBV6-3 and TRBJ2-3; D unclear. The CDR3 has 14 amino acids. Trimming removed 0 bases from V and 5 bases from J, with 9 bases in between. The germline V gene has CDR1 MNHEY and CDR2 SVGEGT. CDR3 protein: CASSYSSFQDTQYF. The CDR3 DNA follows: TGTGCCAGCAGTTACTCAAGTTTCCAAGATACGCAGTATTTT.

This clonotype was counted ten times or more. The V and J genes are TRBV2 and TRBJ2-5, with a tentative D call TRBD1 (6 bases). Germline V gene data show CDR1 as SNHLY and CDR2 as FYNNEI. V was trimmed by 7 bases and J by 3 bases, leaving 15 bases between them. The CDR3 sequence is 14 residues long. CDR3 nucleotide sequence: TGTGCCAGCACCCCGGGACAAACTAAAGAGACCCAGTACTTC. As protein: CASTPGQTKETQYF.

There are many counts of this clonotype. The J gene is TRBJ1-2, the V gene TRBV3-1, with 7 bases aligning to TRBD1. Germline loops: CDR1 LGHDT, CDR2 YNNKEL (reference sequence). V shed 1 base and J 3 bases; nucleotides not matched to a gene: 5. The CDR3 has 15 residues. The CDR3, as DNA: TGTGCCAGCAGCCAAGTTGCGCAGGGGGACTATGGCTACACCTTC. Protein product: CASSQVAQGDYGYTF.

This clonotype showed up just a few times. The rearrangement links TRBV10-1 to TRBJ2-2; D is perhaps TRBD1 or TRBD2 (6 bases each). The CDR3 runs to 16 residues. V was trimmed by 5 bases and J by 3 bases, leaving 16 bases between them. Germline CDR1 WNHNN, CDR2 SYGVQD (reference sequence). The CDR3 spells CASSPRGAGYTGELFF. CDR3 coding DNA: TGCGCCAGCAGTCCAAGGGGGGCAGGTTACACCGGGGAGCTGTTTTTT.

This clonotype appeared a few times. The rearrangement uses TRBV24-1 and TRBJ2-2, with TRBD1 identical over 8 bases. Germline V gives CDR1 KGHDR, CDR2 SFDVKD. The CDR3 contains 17 residues. With V trimmed by 0 bases and J by 4 bases, 6 bases remained unmatched. In DNA, the CDR3 is TGTGCCACCAGTGATTTGGGGAAACAGGGGGGCACCGGGGAGCTGTTTTTT. Translated, it gives CATSDLGKQGGTGELFF.

This clonotype was observed many times. The rearrangement joins TRBV12-3 or TRBV12-4 to TRBJ1-2; TRBD1 aligns across 7 bases. With 6 bases clipped from V and 5 bases from J, the junction kept 9 bases outside the gene matches. This CDR3 has 14 amino acids. For the CDR3, the DNA is TGTGCCAGCAGAGTACAGGGGAGAGGGTATGGCTACACCTTC. This encodes CASRVQGRGYGYTF.

This clonotype was seen only a few times. J is TRBJ1-2 and V is TRBV19, with a tentative D call TRBD1 (6 bases). CDR3 length: 15 amino acids. V lost 4 bases, J lost 4 bases, and 16 bases lay in between. Per germline, CDR1 LNHDA and CDR2 SQIVND (reference sequence). CDR3 sequence reads: CASSTVGGPPYGYTF. CDR3 nucleotides: TGTGCCAGTAGTACCGTAGGGGGACCCCCCTATGGCTACACCTTC.

On this clonotype: This may arise from a read error, as a much more abundant clone is one base away. J is TRBJ2-5 and V is TRBV7-9, with D perhaps matching TRBD1 or TRBD2 (6 bases each). Per the germline V gene, CDR1 is SEHNR and CDR2 is FQNEAQ (reference sequence). This CDR3 is built from 13 residues. As DNA, the CDR3 is TGTGCCAGCAAACAGGGTTTACGGGAGACCCCGTACTTC. Translation gives CASKQGLRETPYF.

At least ten counts were recorded for this clonotype. The chain links TRBV28 to TRBJ1-1; no reliable D call. Trimming cost V 7 bases and J 1 base, with 10 bases left between them. Germline loops: CDR1 MDHEN, CDR2 SYDVKM. The CDR3 consists of 13 residues. Here the CDR3 reads CASTYRANTEAFF. Written as DNA, the CDR3 is TGTGCCAGCACCTACAGAGCGAACACTGAAGCTTTCTTT.

This chain connects TRBV19 to TRBJ2-1, with D possibly TRBD1 on 6 matching bases. This CDR3 region has 14 residues. Trimming removed 3 bases from V and 7 bases from J, with 13 bases in between. Germline V gene data show CDR1 as LNHDA and CDR2 as SQIVND (reference sequence). CDR3 sequence reads: CASSIAGTRNEQFF. CDR3 nucleotides: TGTGCCAGTAGTATTGCCGGGACAAGGAATGAGCAGTTCTTC. The complete variable domain, with remaining parts taken from reference TRBV19 and TRBJ2-1, reads DGGITQSPKYLFRKEGQNVTLSCEQNLNHDAMYWYRQDPGQGLRLIYYSQIVNDFQKGDIAEGYSVSREKKESFPLTVTSAQKNPTAFYLCASSIAGTRNEQFFGPGTRLTVL.